This T cell receptor (beta chain) was recorded in a study of OX40 agonist ivuxolimab in advanced cancers. Across the whole study: Partial responses occurred in Three dose-escalation patients, one with hepatocellular carcinoma and two with cutaneous melanoma. Study results and caveats: More expanded clones were seen, on average, in CD8+ T cells than in CD4+.

The germline V gene encodes CDR1 LNHDA and CDR2 SQIVND (reference sequence). V was cut by 11 bases and J by 1 base, with 8 bases left in between. The length of the CDR3 is 12 residues. Some clones are missing from TCRdb's copy, which holds only in-frame ones; the method was immunoSEQ multiplex PCR. The table lists tens of thousands of clones, more than 85% of them singletons, with about a quarter in the top ten. Details on this clone: Its antigen is not known.

The sequencing here drew on CD4+ or CD8+ T cells sorted from blood, taken in a trial of the OX40 agonist ivuxolimab. This chain joins TRBV19 and TRBJ2-2, with unresolved D. The sequence was collected from an adult with an advanced solid tumor such as melanoma, head and neck, liver or kidney cancer. In DNA, the CDR3 is TGTGCCGGCCAGAGGAACACCGGGGAGCTGTTTTTT. This translates into CAGQRNTGELFF.